This T cell receptor beta chain derives from a study of glioma-infiltrating T cells after dendritic cell vaccination. V gave up 0 bases and J gave up 0 bases; unmatched junction bases: 7. Germline CDR1 SGHRS, CDR2 YFSETQ. This CDR3 is built from 19 residues. Time point reported: after dendritic cell vaccination, including at tumor progression/relapse. Patients had residual fresh-frozen tumor tissue and more than two years of survival data. TCRdb's copy holds only in-frame clones and misses some; the assay was immunoSEQ multiplex PCR. The table records roughly 100,000 clones, 90% of them present only once.

The receptor's source is a human donor with glioblastoma. Sequences were derived from blood, sampled after dendritic cell vaccination. The rearrangement links TRBV5-1 to TRBJ2-5; 14 nucleotides agree with TRBD2. CDR3 in amino acids: CASSLGGLAGGTYQETQYF. CDR3 in DNA: TGCGCCAGCAGCTTGGGAGGACTAGCGGGGGGAACCTACCAAGAGACCCAGTACTTC. The full variable domain, rest sourced from reference TRBV5-1 and TRBJ2-5, is KAGVTQTPRYLIKTRGQQVTLSCSPISGHRSVSWYQQTPGQGLQFLFEYFSETQRNKGNFPGRFSGRQFSNSRSEMNVSTLELGDSALYLCASSLGGLAGGTYQETQYFGPGTRLLVL.